The T cell receptor (beta chain) described here comes from a study of beta chain features in type 1 diabetes. Regarding the study as a whole: Whether HLA type affects TCRB rearrangement stayed undetermined in the present work. The similarity of naive, central memory and Treg TCRB repertoires appeared greater among patients than among healthy donors. PCR could preferentially amplify shorter templates, alike in patients and controls.

To note about this clone: Its antigen is as yet unknown.

Germline V gives CDR1 LNHDA, CDR2 SQIVND (reference sequence). Trimming removed 9 bases from V and 0 bases from J, with 15 bases in between. This CDR3 has 15 residues. CD4+ cells of the naive, central memory, regulatory and stem cell-like memory types were sorted via CD45RO/CCR7/CD25/CD127/CD95/CD27. cDNA synthesis used the whole RNA isolate, giving expressed TCRB sequences. The data were produced by immunoSEQ multiplex PCR, yet TCRdb's version contains in-frame clones alone and is incomplete. The repertoire holds roughly 610,000 clones, with less than 20% as singletons. This TCR derives from a man between 18 and 29 years old in good health. The material sequenced was naive CD4+ T cells from blood. The rearrangement joins TRBV19 to TRBJ1-5; tentatively, D is TRBD1 (5 bases). The CDR3 protein is CASLGHQGSNQPQHF. CDR3 nucleotides: TGTGCCAGCCTCGGTCACCAGGGTAGCAATCAGCCCCAGCATTTT.